This T cell receptor beta chain stems from a study of cytomegalovirus exposure and HLA in healthy donors. The CDR3 runs to 13 residues. CDR1 is SQVTM, CDR2 ANQGSEA, per germline. V was clipped by 5 bases and J by 1 base, with 11 bases between them. Concerning this clone itself: As yet, its antigen is unknown.

Donors came from a validation cohort of fewer than 150 subjects, distinct from the first 666-subject cohort. Study-level findings and limits: According to the study, roughly 160 TCR beta chains were cytomegalovirus-associated. Most TCR sequences proved rare, with some public TCRs found in many donors. Per published reports, the classifier diagnosed cytomegalovirus status with high specificity and sensitivity.

Profiled with immunoSEQ multiplex PCR; TCRdb holds only in-frame clones, not every one. The repertoire holds hundreds of thousands of clones, with 70% to 90% as singletons. The V and J genes are TRBV29-1 and TRBJ1-1; D possibly corresponds to TRBD1 (5 bases). The TCR originated in a woman younger than 35 in good health and CMV-seronegative. Material: PBMCs. The CDR3 protein is CSVYRDRNTEAFF. CDR3 in DNA: TGCAGCGTTTACCGGGACCGGAACACTGAAGCTTTCTTT.